Listed below are T cell receptor beta chains from one sample, sequenced in a study of shared clonotypes between healthy human individuals. Sequencing used immunoSEQ multiplex PCR; TCRdb keeps in-frame clones, though not all of them. The sample has fewer than 400,000 clones, around 67% seen once. The sequencing input was memory CD4+ T cells sorted from blood. The receptors originated from a man under 40 in good health. CDR3s include the opening cysteine and the closing phenylalanine or tryptophan. Fields, in order: CDR3 length, D gene, clone size, V gene, J gene, CDR3 protein, CDR3 DNA. D genes are given only for firm matches. The size entry is marked missing in some rows and otherwise reads once, few, many or a size class.

20,NA,once,TRBV5-1,TRBJ2-2,CASSLASQGMRKENTGELFF,TGCGCCAGCAGCTTGGCCTCCCAGGGAATGAGGAAAGAGAACACCGGGGAGCTGTTTTTT
15,TRBD2,NA,TRBV5-4,TRBJ2-5,CASSLSSGLQETQYF,TGTGCCAGCAGCCTATCTAGCGGGCTCCAAGAGACCCAGTACTTC
13,NA,NA,TRBV6-5,TRBJ1-4,CASSRATNEKLFF,TGTGCCAGCTCGAGAGCAACTAATGAAAAACTGTTTTTT
13,NA,NA,TRBV7-9,TRBJ2-7,CALSGRSSYEQYF,TGTGCCCTCAGCGGCAGGAGCTCCTACGAGCAGTACTTC
14,TRBD2,NA,TRBV5-6,TRBJ2-1,CASIVAGGLNEQFF,TGTGCCAGCATAGTAGCGGGAGGGTTGAATGAGCAGTTCTTC
14,NA,few,TRBV10-1,TRBJ1-4,CASTLTVTNEKLFF,TGCGCCAGCACCTTGACAGTCACTAATGAAAAACTGTTTTTT
14,NA,NA,TRBV7-8,TRBJ1-3,CASSVRGYGNTIYF,TGTGCCAGCAGCGTCAGGGGATACGGAAACACCATATATTTT
15,TRBD2,NA,TRBV11-3,TRBJ2-7,CASSLGTSGSREQYF,TGTGCCAGCAGCCTAGGGACTAGCGGGAGTCGCGAGCAGTACTTC
14,TRBD1,NA,TRBV29-1,TRBJ2-3,CSVEGGQGTDTQYF,TGCAGCGTTGAAGGGGGACAGGGCACAGATACGCAGTATTTT
15,NA,NA,TRBV2,TRBJ2-5,CASSPERGGWETQYF,TGTGCCAGCAGCCCCGAGAGGGGAGGTTGGGAGACCCAGTACTTC
13,NA,NA,TRBV7-6,TRBJ1-1,CASSLKGDTEAFF,TGTGCCAGCAGCTTAAAGGGAGACACTGAAGCTTTCTTT
14,NA,NA,TRBV10-3,TRBJ2-5,CAISEGGVQETQYF,TGTGCCATCAGTGAAGGCGGTGTCCAAGAGACCCAGTACTTC
15,TRBD1,many,TRBV18,TRBJ1-4,CASSPTGTGSEKLFF,TGTGCCAGCTCACCTACCGGGACAGGGAGTGAAAAACTGTTTTTT
13,NA,NA,TRBV6-1,TRBJ2-3,CASSGRRFDTQYF,TGTGCCAGCAGTGGTCGGAGGTTCGATACGCAGTATTTT
14,NA,many,TRBV6-1,TRBJ2-7,CASSTQVGTYEQYF,TGTGCCAGCAGTACGCAGGTGGGAACCTACGAGCAGTACTTC
13,TRBD1,NA,TRBV12-5,TRBJ1-2,CASGPDRDYGYTF,TGTGCTAGTGGCCCAGACAGGGACTATGGCTACACCTTC
16,NA,few,TRBV4-1,TRBJ2-1,CASSQVGGRARFEQFF,TGCGCCAGCAGCCAAGTAGGGGGGAGGGCTCGGTTTGAGCAGTTCTTC
15,NA,NA,TRBV5-8,TRBJ2-5,CASSPLGTSQETQYF,TGTGCCAGCAGCCCGCTGGGTACCAGCCAAGAGACCCAGTACTTC
15,NA,NA,TRBV5-1,TRBJ1-3,CASSLSPGSGNTIYF,TGCGCCAGCAGCTTGTCCCCAGGCTCTGGAAACACCATATATTTT
14,TRBD2,NA,TRBV2,TRBJ2-7,CASKSPSGPYEQYF,TGTGCCAGCAAATCCCCTAGCGGCCCCTACGAGCAGTACTTC
12,TRBD2,few,TRBV30,TRBJ2-7,CAWMSSGYEQYF,TGTGCCTGGATGTCTAGCGGCTACGAGCAGTACTTC
15,NA,NA,TRBV5-8,TRBJ1-4,CASSSGRASNEKLFF,TGTGCCAGCAGCTCGGGAAGGGCTTCTAATGAAAAACTGTTTTTT
15,TRBD1,NA,TRBV5-1,TRBJ2-7,CASGTGTAQPYEQYF,TGCGCCAGCGGTACCGGGACAGCGCAACCCTACGAGCAGTACTTC
14,NA,NA,TRBV19,TRBJ2-7,CASSIGGSPYEQYF,TGTGCCAGTAGTATAGGGGGCAGCCCCTACGAGCAGTACTTC
12,NA,NA,TRBV18,TRBJ2-2,CASSLLAGELFF,TGTGCCAGCTCACTACTAGCCGGGGAGCTGTTTTTT
15,NA,NA,TRBV5-4,TRBJ2-5,CASSLDARTQETQYF,TGTGCCAGCAGCTTGGATGCCAGGACCCAAGAGACCCAGTACTTC
14,NA,NA,TRBV6-1,TRBJ2-3,CASSADYSADTQYF,TGTGCCAGCAGTGCAGACTATTCCGCAGATACGCAGTATTTT
13,NA,NA,TRBV5-6,TRBJ2-1,CASSLGTYNEQFF,TGTGCCAGCAGCTTGGGCACCTACAATGAGCAGTTCTTC
15,NA,NA,TRBV2,TRBJ1-4,CASSENLGGSEKLFF,TGTGCCAGCAGTGAGAATTTAGGGGGTAGTGAAAAACTGTTTTTT
13,NA,NA,TRBV27,TRBJ2-7,CASSHTGVHEQHF,TGTGCCAGCAGCCATACTGGGGTCCACGAGCAGCACTTC
12,NA,NA,TRBV29-1,TRBJ2-4,CSVAGGHNIQYF,TGCAGCGTCGCCGGGGGGCATAACATTCAGTACTTC
15,TRBD2,few,TRBV19,TRBJ2-7,CATATASGRTYEQYF,TGTGCCACCGCGACGGCTAGCGGGAGGACCTACGAGCAGTACTTC
12,TRBD2,NA,TRBV7-3,TRBJ2-5,CASAGLDATQYF,TGTGCCTCGGCCGGACTAGATGCGACCCAGTACTTC
14,TRBD1,few,TRBV28,TRBJ2-7,CASRQDRGRFEQYF,TGTGCCAGCAGACAAGACAGGGGGCGATTCGAGCAGTACTTC
15,TRBD2,NA,TRBV14,TRBJ2-1,CASSQGLAGNNEQFF,TGTGCCAGCAGCCAAGGATTAGCGGGAAACAATGAGCAGTTCTTC
13,TRBD1,NA,TRBV18,TRBJ1-2,CASSQDRGVGYTF,TGTGCCAGCTCTCAGGACAGGGGAGTTGGCTACACCTTC
11,NA,few,TRBV29-1,TRBJ1-3,CSVGGGDTIYF,TGCAGCGTTGGCGGGGGAGACACCATATATTTT
14,TRBD2,NA,TRBV7-6,TRBJ2-7,CASSLAAGVYEQYF,TGTGCCAGCAGCTTAGCGGCGGGAGTCTACGAGCAGTACTTC
13,TRBD1,NA,TRBV5-1,TRBJ1-3,CASSSGTENTIYF,TGCGCCAGCAGCTCCGGGACAGAAAACACCATATATTTT
14,NA,NA,TRBV6-5,TRBJ2-1,CATRGDPTVNEQFF,TGTGCCACAAGGGGGGATCCCACGGTCAATGAGCAGTTCTTC
14,NA,once,TRBV18,TRBJ1-1,CASSPSVEGTEAFF,TGTGCCAGCTCACCGTCTGTAGAAGGGACTGAAGCTTTCTTT
15,TRBD2,NA,TRBV5-4,TRBJ2-1,CASSSRAGVDNEQFF,TGTGCCAGCAGCTCCCGAGCGGGAGTAGACAATGAGCAGTTCTTC